This T cell receptor (beta chain) was captured in a study of beta chain features in type 1 diabetes. Expressed TCRB transcripts were sequenced, since all the RNA that had been isolated was reverse transcribed. Sequencing was performed with immunoSEQ multiplex PCR; in TCRdb, only in-frame clones are kept and a portion is missing. Of fewer than 350,000 clones in the sample, 14% to 15% were seen once. In its sample, this clone was seen a few times. Antigen specificity is unknown. Trimming shortened V by 4 bases and J by 2 bases, and 16 bases separated the two germline ends. The CDR3 is made up of 16 amino acids. In germline, CDR1 is SGHRS, CDR2 YFSETQ. Whole-study results and caveats: TCRB CDR3s were moderately but significantly shorter in Type 1 diabetes patients in all four CD4+ subsets.

The rearrangement uses TRBV5-1 and TRBJ1-3; tentative D call: TRBD1 (6 bases). Sequenced: naive CD4+ T cells from blood. This receptor was taken from a man between 18 and 35 years old with type 1 diabetes. This CDR3 reads CASSPTLRGPGNTIYF. The CDR3 DNA reads TGCGCCAGCAGCCCAACCCTCAGGGGACCTGGAAACACCATATATTTT.